Presented here are 18 T cell receptor beta chains from one specimen sequenced in a study of shared T cell receptors in the human thymus. Sequencing used immunoSEQ multiplex PCR; TCRdb keeps in-frame clones, though not all of them. Altogether roughly 550,000 clones are present, around 78% being singletons, with the ten largest covering less than 0.015%. The data also belong to a second study, concerning human thymus T cells.

Sequenced sample: thymocytes. These receptors came from a boy in the first two years of life with a congenital heart defect.

In its sample, this clone was seen a few times. The DNA of the CDR3 is TGTGCCAGCAGCCCGAAGGACAGGGGGCCGGGGGCCAACGTCCTGACTTTC. This codes for CASSPKDRGPGANVLTF. The chain uses TRBV14 and TRBJ2-6, with 11 bases that match TRBD1. The CDR3 covers 17 residues. Trimming took 4 bases from V and 4 from J; bases not matched to a gene: 6. CDR1 SGHDN and CDR2 FVKESK come from the germline V gene.

The V gene is TRBV5-1, the J gene TRBJ2-3, with 13 bases aligning to TRBD2. This CDR3 region has 21 residues. Germline lookup yields CDR1 SGHRS and CDR2 YFSETQ. The V gene end was trimmed by 1 base and the J gene end by 1 base; junction bases not matched to a gene: 15. The CDR3 protein is CASSLSIGTSGMFPGTDTQYF. The CDR3 nucleotides read TGCGCCAGCAGCTTGAGTATTGGGACTAGCGGGATGTTCCCGGGCACAGATACGCAGTATTTT.

The rearrangement links TRBV28 to TRBJ2-7; the D is unclear. The CDR3 runs to 11 residues. The V and J ends lost 4 bases and 7 bases respectively, with 8 bases between them. Germline V gene lookup returns CDR1 MDHEN and CDR2 SYDVKM. In nucleotides, the CDR3 is TGTGCCAGCAGTTCCTTGCGAGAGCAGTACTTC. Protein product: CASSSLREQYF.

The gene calls are TRBV30 and TRBJ2-2, with 12 bases matching TRBD2. V was pared by 2 bases and J by 6 bases, with 7 bases of the junction left unmatched. CDR1 and CDR2 from the germline V gene are GTSNPN and SVGIG (reference sequence). The CDR3 is 16 residues long. DNA for the CDR3: TGTGCCTGGAGTCCCGGGACTAGCGGGCCCTCCGGGGAGCTGTTTTTT. Amino acids: CAWSPGTSGPSGELFF.

V is TRBV7-9 and J is TRBJ1-1; D unclear. Germline CDR1 is SEHNR and CDR2 is FQNEAQ (reference sequence). Trimming took off 5 bases at V and 3 bases at J, with 10 bases between the two ends. CDR3 size: 13 residues. Written as DNA, the CDR3 is TGTGCCAGCAGCCCCCTGCGGGACACTGAAGCTTTCTTT. Translated: CASSPLRDTEAFF.

This clone has more than one count but fewer than ten. The chain uses TRBV13 and TRBJ2-7, with D maybe TRBD2 (5 bases). Germline V CDR1 and CDR2: PRHDT, FYEKMQ (reference sequence). The CDR3 extends over 14 amino acids. Trimming cost V 3 bases and J 1 base, with 10 bases left between them. CDR3 bases: TGTGCCAGCAGCTTCAGGAGGTTTTCCTACGAGCAGTACTTC. It codes for CASSFRRFSYEQYF.

The table lists this clone with a count of one. Germline and junction disagree at one end, which may indicate a read error. The chain has TRBV7-7 and TRBJ2-5; D might be TRBD2 (6 bases). This CDR3 is built from 16 residues. CDR1 SSHAT and CDR2 FNYEAQ come from the germline V gene (reference sequence). CDR3 nucleotide sequence: TGTGCTAGCAGCTTAGGAGGGCAGGGAGGACGAGAGACCCAGTACTTC. Translating it yields CASSLGGQGGRETQYF.

V and J are TRBV4-3 and TRBJ1-1; D is unresolved. The CDR3 extends over 13 amino acids. V lost 0 bases, J lost 6 bases, and 8 bases lay in between. Germline V gene sequence: CDR1 LGHNA, CDR2 YSLEER. CDR3 in amino acids: CASSQDGRAEAFF. In nucleotides, the CDR3 is TGCGCCAGCAGCCAAGATGGGAGAGCTGAAGCTTTCTTT.

The chain couples TRBV14 to TRBJ2-7; 11 bases agree with TRBD2. The ends lost 3 bases at V and 4 bases at J; junction bases unmatched: 5. From germline, CDR1 is SGHDN and CDR2 FVKESK. CDR3 length: 15 residues. The CDR3 region is CASSQSSGRGYEQYF. CDR3 DNA: TGTGCCAGCAGCCAGAGTAGCGGGAGGGGTTACGAGCAGTACTTC.

V is TRBV30 and J is TRBJ2-4; maybe TRBD2 (6 bases). The V end lost 3 bases, the J end lost 6 bases, and 21 bases lay between the germline ends. CDR1 and CDR2 (germline): GTSNPN, SVGIG (reference sequence). The CDR3 is 16 residues long. CDR3 DNA sequence: TGTGCCTGGAGGAGGGAGGTTTCCCAGCAAATAAACATTCAGTACTTC. Translated, it gives CAWRREVSQQINIQYF.

This chain connects TRBV5-6 to TRBJ1-2, with D possibly TRBD1 on 5 matching bases. From germline, CDR1 is SGHDT and CDR2 YYEEEE. V shed 1 base and J shed 12 bases, with 19 bases lying between them. The CDR3 extends over 14 amino acids. The CDR3 protein is CASSLSGLWFGDTF. CDR3 coding DNA: TGTGCCAGCAGCTTGTCGGGACTTTGGTTTGGGGACACCTTC.

The genes are TRBV4-3 and TRBJ2-7; 7 positions agree with TRBD2. CDR3 length equals 17 residues. Germline CDR1 is LGHNA and CDR2 is YSLEER. The junction had 9 bases not matched to a gene; V was cut back by 0 bases and J by 1 base. CDR3 residues: CASSQDQTSPRSYEQYF. The CDR3 DNA is TGCGCCAGCAGCCAAGACCAGACTAGCCCCAGGTCCTACGAGCAGTACTTC.

The rearrangement links TRBV7-3 to TRBJ2-1; 7 bases match TRBD2. CDR3 size: 18 residues. V was pared by 3 bases and J by 4 bases, with 15 bases of the junction left unmatched. The germline V gene encodes CDR1 SGHTA and CDR2 FQGTGA. Here the CDR3 reads CASSLVSGLEGPYNEQFF. CDR3 nucleotides: TGTGCCAGCAGCTTGGTTAGCGGGCTTGAGGGGCCTTACAATGAGCAGTTCTTC.

This chain joins TRBV6-5 and TRBJ1-2; possible D gene TRBD1, 5 bases. This CDR3 has 13 residues. Looked up from germline, CDR1 is MNHEY and CDR2 is SVGAGI. V dropped 2 bases and J dropped 7 bases, with 11 bases sitting between them. CDR3 sequence: CASSYHRGGGYTF. As DNA, the CDR3 is TGTGCCAGCAGTTACCACCGGGGGGGTGGCTACACCTTC.

The chain is built from TRBV10-1 and TRBJ2-7; D might be TRBD1 (6 bases). V was clipped by 4 bases and J by 3 bases, with 10 bases between them. Germline V gene sequence: CDR1 WNHNN, CDR2 SYGVQD (reference sequence). CDR3 size: 13 residues. In DNA, the CDR3 is TGCGCCAGCAGTGCAGGGGCTCACTACGAGCAGTACTTC. This codes for CASSAGAHYEQYF.

The J gene is TRBJ2-1, the V gene TRBV10-3, with 7 positions matching TRBD2. Germline V lookup: CDR1 ENHRY, CDR2 SYGVKD. The junction had 11 bases not matched to a gene; V was cut back by 6 bases and J by 6 bases. The CDR3 loop spans 15 amino acids. This CDR3 reads CAIRRGTPIFNEQFF. CDR3 DNA: TGTGCCATCAGGCGGGGGACCCCGATTTTCAATGAGCAGTTCTTC.

There are a few counts of this clone. The chain combines TRBV14 with TRBJ2-1; tentatively, D is TRBD2 (5 bases). The CDR3 is 17 residues long. From germline, CDR1 is SGHDN and CDR2 FVKESK. V lost 1 base and J lost 1, with 14 bases in between. CDR3 protein: CASSQVGGSCSYNEQFF. In DNA form, the CDR3 reads TGTGCCAGCAGCCAAGTGGGTGGGAGCTGTTCCTACAATGAGCAGTTCTTC.

The chain recombines TRBV7-9 with TRBJ1-6; 9 bases are shared with TRBD1. V gave up 0 bases and J gave up 7 bases; unmatched junction bases: 13. The CDR3 contains 19 residues. The V gene's germline CDR1 is SEHNR and CDR2 FQNEAQ (reference sequence). The CDR3 DNA follows: TGTGCCAGCAGCTTAGCGACGGGACAGGGCAAAGGGAGGAATTCACCCCTCCACTTT. It is translated as CASSLATGQGKGRNSPLHF.